The 16 T cell receptor beta chains presented below share a single source sample, sequenced in a study of technical replicates of blood from a handful of donors. The assay was immunoSEQ multiplex PCR, and TCRdb's table has in-frame clones only and misses some. The sample lists 80,000 or so clones; roughly 92% were seen once. The sample was T cells isolated from PBMCs. The source is a human donor in good health.

The table lists this clone with a count of one. The chain uses TRBV5-6 and TRBJ2-3; 11 bases align to TRBD2. The germline V gene has CDR1 SGHDT and CDR2 YYEEEE. This CDR3 has 15 residues. Losses at the gene ends were 2 bases for V and 7 bases for J; bases not matched to a gene: 6. This CDR3 is CASSFLAGGKNTQYF. CDR3 in DNA: TGTGCCAGCAGCTTTCTAGCGGGAGGAAAAAATACGCAGTATTTT. Supplemented by reference TRBV5-6 and TRBJ2-3, the full variable domain reads DAGVTQSPTHLIKTRGQQVTLRCSPKSGHDTVSWYQQALGQGPQFIFQYYEEEERQRGNFPDRFSGHQFPNYSSELNVNALLLGDSALYLCASSFLAGGKNTQYFGPGTRLTVL.

The V call is TRBV9, the J call TRBJ2-3, with TRBD2 matching over 11 bases. V was clipped by 0 bases and J by 5 bases; unmatched bases: 11. The CDR3 spans 18 residues. CDR1 is SGDLS and CDR2 is YYNGEE in the germline V gene. CDR3 sequence reads: CASSVALGLAGGIDTQYF. The CDR3 DNA follows: TGTGCCAGCAGCGTAGCCTTAGGGCTAGCGGGAGGTATAGATACGCAGTATTTT. Together with reference TRBV9 and TRBJ2-3, the CDR3 gives the full variable domain: DSGVTQTPKHLITATGQRVTLRCSPRSGDLSVYWYQQSLDQGLQFLIQYYNGEERAKGNILERFSAQQFPDLHSELNLSSLELGDSALYFCASSVALGLAGGIDTQYFGPGTRLTVL.

V gene TRBV7-9 combines with J gene TRBJ2-2; 8 bases are a match to TRBD2. V gave up 8 bases and J gave up 6 bases; unmatched junction bases: 8. Germline V gene data show CDR1 as SEHNR and CDR2 as FQNEAQ (reference sequence). The CDR3 is 14 residues long. The DNA of the CDR3 is TGTGCCAGCGCGGGCAGCGGGAGCGCCGGGGAGCTGTTTTTT. As protein: CASAGSGSAGELFF.

As regards this clone: One end of the junction is discordant with germline, which a read error may explain. V is TRBV7-7 and J is TRBJ2-7, with D possibly matching TRBD1 (6 bases). The CDR3 covers 14 residues. Per the germline V gene, CDR1 is SSHAT and CDR2 is FNYEAQ (reference sequence). The CDR3, as DNA: TGTGCTAGCAGCTTAGACAGGAGCTCCTACGAGCAGTACTTC. This translates into CASSLDRSSYEQYF.

The CDR3 DNA is TGCGCCAGCACCCTCGACAACACAGATACGCAGTATTTT. This translates into CASTLDNTDTQYF. J is TRBJ2-3 and V is TRBV5-1; D call uncertain. This CDR3 comprises 13 residues. Trimming removed 6 bases at V and 2 bases at J, with 10 bases between. CDR1 is SGHRS and CDR2 is YFSETQ in the germline V gene.

The chain has TRBV6-5 and TRBJ1-5; D is undetermined. Trimming removed 6 bases from V and 0 bases from J, with 12 bases in between. Germline loops: CDR1 MNHEY, CDR2 SVGAGI. The CDR3 covers 15 residues. CDR3 nucleotide sequence: TGTGCCAGCAGCCGTAGTATCTATAGCAATCAGCCCCAGCATTTT. Translated, it gives CASSRSIYSNQPQHF.

The chain employs TRBV7-3 and TRBJ2-3, with D possibly TRBD2 on 6 matching bases. Trimming left V 5 bases short and J 4 bases short, with 19 bases between. CDR1 SGHTA and CDR2 FQGTGA come from the germline V gene. The CDR3 runs to 16 residues. The CDR3 region is CASSLFSGPLADTQYF. The CDR3 bases are TGTGCCAGCAGCCTATTTAGCGGCCCCCTGGCAGATACGCAGTATTTT.

The chain uses TRBV11-2 and TRBJ1-1, with D possibly matching TRBD1 (6 bases). Trimming pared 5 bases from V and 7 bases from J, leaving 17 bases between. Germline V lookup: CDR1 SGHAT, CDR2 FQNNGV. The CDR3 has 14 amino acids. Written as DNA, the CDR3 is TGTGCCAGCAGCACAGGGTTCCAACGGGGTGAAGCTTTCTTT. It translates to CASSTGFQRGEAFF.

V usage is TRBV28 and J usage is TRBJ2-7, with D maybe TRBD2 (6 bases). Per the germline V gene, CDR1 is MDHEN and CDR2 is SYDVKM. Between the trimmed V and J ends, which lost 6 bases and 2 bases, there was a span of 17 bases. The CDR3 length is 15 residues. The CDR3 is CASSPGATDTYEQYF. In DNA form, the CDR3 reads TGTGCCAGCAGCCCGGGAGCGACAGATACCTACGAGCAGTACTTC.

This sequence joins TRBV15 and TRBJ2-6; tentative D call: TRBD2 (6 bases). The V and J ends lost 1 base and 2 bases respectively, with 9 bases between them. This CDR3 has 16 amino acids. Germline V gene data show CDR1 as LNHNV and CDR2 as YYDKDF (reference sequence). The CDR3 here is CATSRGGGAGANVLTF. The CDR3 region has the DNA TGTGCCACCAGCAGAGGAGGCGGGGCTGGGGCCAACGTCCTGACTTTC.

This rearrangement joins TRBV5-8 to TRBJ2-2; possibly TRBD2 for D (5 bases). CDR1 and CDR2 from the germline V gene are SGHTS and YDEGEE. CDR3 length: 14 amino acids. Trimming took 6 bases from V and 1 from J, leaving 10 bases between them. The CDR3 DNA sequence: TGTGCCAGCATCCGAGGGCAGAACACCGGGGAGCTGTTTTTT. Protein product: CASIRGQNTGELFF.

CDR3 in DNA: TGTGCCATCAGTGATTGGCGGGAGAACAATGAGCAGTTCTTC. Residues: CAISDWRENNEQFF. The J gene is TRBJ2-1, the V gene TRBV10-3; TRBD2 matches 7 bases. V shed 3 bases, J shed 5 bases, and the junction held 4 bases outside the gene matches. The CDR3 has 14 residues. From germline, CDR1 is ENHRY and CDR2 SYGVKD.

The chain uses TRBV6-4 and TRBJ2-2, with D possibly being TRBD2 (5 bases). CDR3 length: 13 residues. Germline CDR1 is MRHNA and CDR2 is SNTAGT. Trimming cost V 7 bases and J 5 bases, with 11 bases left between them. CDR3 sequence reads: CASKAGNTGELFF. CDR3 bases: TGTGCCAGCAAGGCGGGCAATACCGGGGAGCTGTTTTTT.

The chain employs TRBV11-2 and TRBJ1-1; the match to TRBD1 covers 8 bases. This CDR3 spans 15 amino acids. V lost 5 bases, J lost 3 bases, and 8 bases stayed unmatched. In germline, CDR1 is SGHAT, CDR2 FQNNGV. The CDR3 sequence: CASSRTGSTDTEAFF. CDR3 nucleotide sequence: TGTGCCAGCAGCAGGACAGGGAGTACGGACACTGAAGCTTTCTTT.

This clone was seen only once. The rearrangement uses TRBV6-6 and TRBJ2-2; 7 bases map to TRBD1. Germline CDR1 MNHNY, CDR2 SVGAGI (reference sequence). The V gene end was trimmed by 6 bases and the J gene end by 4 bases; junction bases not matched to a gene: 8. The CDR3 contains 15 residues. CDR3 bases: TGTGCCAGCAGCCTCCTGACAGGGAGCACCGGGGAGCTGTTTTTT. Its translation is CASSLLTGSTGELFF.

This chain links TRBV19 with TRBJ2-3; 9 positions agree with TRBD1. Trimming took 6 bases from V and 4 from J; bases not matched to a gene: 5. Germline CDR1 LNHDA, CDR2 SQIVND (reference sequence). The CDR3 is 14 residues long. The CDR3 nucleotides read TGTGCCAGTAGCCCTAGACAGGGGGCAGATACGCAGTATTTT. Its translation: CASSPRQGADTQYF.